This T cell receptor beta chain was sequenced in a study of blood T cell repertoires in COVID-19. Study-level background: Acute and convalescent COVID-19 samples came from the United States, Italy and Spain.

This table comes from immunoSEQ multiplex PCR, and its TCRdb copy is limited to in-frame clones, with some not included. Of about 170,000 clones in the sample, around 81% were seen once. This clone was picked up one time. Trimming took off 7 bases at V and 2 bases at J, with 9 bases between the two ends. This CDR3 spans 13 amino acids. Germline V gives CDR1 MGHDK, CDR2 SYGVNS. The sample consisted of peripheral blood. The V call is TRBV25-1, the J call TRBJ1-3; D possibly corresponds to TRBD1 (5 bases). The TCR originated in a woman older than 75 with COVID-19, enrolled during active disease. The CDR3 DNA sequence: TGTGCCAGCACGATAGGGGCTGGAAACACCATATATTTT. It specifies CASTIGAGNTIYF.